The 15 T cell receptor beta chains in this list originate from one sample, sequenced in a study of blood T cell repertoires in COVID-19. Assay used: immunoSEQ multiplex PCR; TCRdb lists only in-frame clones, some missing. The sample records 150,000 to 200,000 clones, about nine tenths being singletons. The sample taken for sequencing was peripheral blood. These receptors all stem from a woman in her seventies with acute or convalescent COVID-19.

The chain combines TRBV4-3 with TRBJ2-7; TRBD2 aligns across 8 bases. Trimming cost V 3 bases and J 3 bases; bases outside gene matches: 7. Germline V lookup: CDR1 LGHNA, CDR2 YSLEER. The CDR3 runs to 15 residues. CDR3 protein: CASSQGTSGFYEQYF. The CDR3 nucleotides read TGCGCCAGCAGCCAGGGGACTAGTGGCTTCTACGAGCAGTACTTC.

The chain has TRBV9 and TRBJ1-1, with 9 bases aligning to TRBD1. J gave up 9 bases and V 4 bases, and 7 bases lay outside the gene matches. Germline assignment: CDR1 SGDLS and CDR2 YYNGEE. This CDR3 region has 13 residues. In nucleotides, the CDR3 is TGTGCCAGCAGCCCACAAGGGACAGGGAAAGCTTTCTTT. Encoded protein: CASSPQGTGKAFF.

The chain employs TRBV9 and TRBJ2-3; the match to TRBD2 covers 9 bases. This CDR3 has 17 amino acids. V gave up 0 bases and J gave up 2 bases; unmatched junction bases: 7. Germline V gene sequence: CDR1 SGDLS, CDR2 YYNGEE. This chain's CDR3 is CASSVGVAGVVTDTQYF. For the CDR3, the DNA is TGTGCCAGCAGCGTAGGGGTAGCGGGGGTGGTCACAGATACGCAGTATTTT.

The chain is built from TRBV6-2 or TRBV6-3 and TRBJ2-3; perhaps TRBD1 as D (7 bases). The CDR3 is 15 residues long. V was trimmed by 7 bases and J by 4 bases, leaving 18 bases between them. CDR1 is MNHEY, CDR2 SVGEGT, per germline. In nucleotides, the CDR3 is TGTGCCAGCACCCCCGGAGGGGGCTACCCAGATACGCAGTATTTT. Protein: CASTPGGGYPDTQYF.

The V call is TRBV6-4, the J call TRBJ1-1; D unclear. The V end lost 6 bases, the J end lost 0 bases, and 11 bases lay between the germline ends. Per germline, CDR1 MRHNA and CDR2 SNTAGT. CDR3 size: 14 residues. The CDR3 DNA follows: TGTGCCAGCAGGGAACAGCCGATGAACACTGAAGCTTTCTTT. Translating gives CASREQPMNTEAFF.

This sequence joins TRBV4-2 and TRBJ2-1; D unclear. V lost 4 bases to trimming and J lost 0 bases, with 13 bases between them. CDR1 and CDR2 (germline): LGHNA, YNFKEQ. The CDR3 runs 16 residues. The CDR3 sequence is CASSRLLDSSYNEQFF. DNA for the CDR3: TGTGCCAGCAGCCGGCTTCTAGATAGCTCCTACAATGAGCAGTTCTTC.

The rearrangement joins TRBV7-2 to TRBJ2-1; TRBD2 matches at 10 bases. The CDR3 runs 16 residues. Germline lookup yields CDR1 SGHTA and CDR2 FQGNSA. Trimming removed 4 bases from V and 5 bases from J; junction bases left unmatched: 8. The CDR3 DNA is TGTGCCAGCAGCTCCCCCAGCGGGAGGGATAACAATGAGCAGTTCTTC. Translating gives CASSSPSGRDNNEQFF.

The chain links TRBV15 to TRBJ2-7; 7 nucleotides line up with TRBD1. The junction had 5 bases not matched to a gene; V was cut back by 3 bases and J by 0 bases. CDR1 and CDR2 from the germline V gene are LNHNV and YYDKDF (reference sequence). The CDR3 totals 15 residues. The CDR3 is CATSRIDRDSYEQYF. The DNA for the CDR3 is TGTGCCACCAGCAGGATAGACAGGGACTCCTACGAGCAGTACTTC.

The chain joins TRBV3-1 (or the pseudogene TRBV3-2) to TRBJ1-5; D remains unclear. V was shortened by 0 bases and J by 5 bases, with 5 bases between the two germline ends. Germline V gene sequence: CDR1 LGHDT, CDR2 YNNKEL (reference sequence). The CDR3 extends over 13 amino acids. In DNA form, the CDR3 reads TGTGCCAGCAGCCAAGATCGGTATCAGCCCCAGCATTTT. This translates into CASSQDRYQPQHF.

The rearrangement links TRBV5-6 to TRBJ2-1; the match to TRBD2 covers 7 bases. CDR3 length: 15 amino acids. CDR1 SGHDT and CDR2 YYEEEE come from the germline V gene. V shed 0 bases, J shed 9 bases, and the junction held 9 bases outside the gene matches. This CDR3 is CASSLAGREYGEQFF. CDR3 coding DNA: TGTGCCAGCAGCTTGGCGGGGCGGGAGTACGGTGAGCAGTTCTTC.

The chain couples TRBV7-9 to TRBJ2-7; D is undetermined. This CDR3 is built from 14 residues. Germline assignment: CDR1 SEHNR and CDR2 FQNEAQ (reference sequence). With 1 base removed from V and 2 bases from J, the gap between germline ends came to 9 bases. CDR3 loop: CASSLDRQTYEQYF. CDR3 nucleotides: TGTGCCAGCAGCTTAGATCGCCAGACCTACGAGCAGTACTTC.

This chain uses TRBV4-3 with TRBJ2-1; D might be TRBD2 (5 bases). Germline V gene data show CDR1 as LGHNA and CDR2 as YSLEER. The CDR3 is 13 residues long. Trimming removed 3 bases from V and 4 bases from J, with 7 bases in between. The CDR3, as DNA: TGCGCCAGCAGCCATGTAGCGTACAATGAGCAGTTCTTC. Residues: CASSHVAYNEQFF.

The rearrangement uses TRBV3-1 (or the pseudogene TRBV3-2) and TRBJ2-7, with 11 bases lining up with TRBD1. The V segment lost 7 bases and the J segment 5 bases; nucleotides outside the gene matches: 10. Germline CDR1 reads LGHDT; CDR2 reads YNNKEL (reference sequence). The CDR3 loop spans 15 amino acids. The CDR3 here is CASTSGQGASNEQYF. In DNA form, the CDR3 reads TGTGCCAGCACCTCTGGACAGGGGGCGTCTAACGAGCAGTACTTC.

The chain employs TRBV18 and TRBJ2-1; 9 bases are a match to TRBD1. V lost 5 bases and J lost 6; bases outside the gene matches: 2. The CDR3 loop spans 13 amino acids. Germline lookup yields CDR1 KGHSH and CDR2 LQKENI. CDR3 in DNA: TGTGCCAGCTCAATGGGACAGGGCAATGAGCAGTTCTTC. Protein: CASSMGQGNEQFF.

The V and J genes are TRBV6-5 and TRBJ2-7; D is perhaps TRBD2 (5 bases). Trimming pared 6 bases from V and 0 bases from J, leaving 12 bases between. This CDR3 spans 14 amino acids. Germline V gives CDR1 MNHEY, CDR2 SVGAGI. The chain's CDR3 is CASSRTPSSYEQYF. The CDR3 nucleotides are TGTGCCAGCAGCCGGACTCCGAGCTCCTACGAGCAGTACTTC.